This T cell receptor (beta chain) comes out of a study of T cells in women clearing cervical HPV infection. Points from the study as a whole: Richness differences could reflect unmeasured T-cell content per sample. CIN3+ cases had significantly higher TCR richness than controls; evenness did not differ. Controls had more TRBV6-7 (0.16%) than cases (around 0.11%). Combining TCR richness with V gene abundances gave approximately 0.84 AUC.

The germline gives CDR1 WNHNN, CDR2 SYGVQD (reference sequence). The CDR3 spans 16 residues. Trimming pared 3 bases from V and 1 base from J, leaving 15 bases between. Remarks on this clone: Its cognate antigen is unknown. The observed sequence ends 3 residues before the CDR3 terminus, with the missing tail filled in from the germline J gene.

Libraries were prepared by immunoSEQ multiplex PCR; TCRdb keeps only in-frame clonotypes and omits some of them. This sample lists under 30,000 clones; its ten largest clones have 7.5% to 9.5%. The sample consisted of blood buffy coat. The rearrangement uses TRBV10-1 and TRBJ1-2; D perhaps matches TRBD1 (5 bases). The clonotype was recovered from a woman aged 18 to 69 with a cervical HPV16 infection that either progressed to CIN3+ or cleared (not recorded which). The CDR3 DNA, read in part, is TGCGCCAGCAGTGAAAATCCGGACATACTTAACTATGGC. Translation: CASSENPDILNYG. The entire CDR3 protein is CASSENPDILNYGYTF.